This T cell receptor (beta chain) was sequenced during a study of blood T cell repertoires in COVID-19. Study-wide background: Both acute and convalescent COVID-19 samples were obtained from the United States, Italy and Spain. T cells, B-cell-depleted T cells, or PBMCs supplied cDNA or gDNA.

Original handling: Quantification of nucleated cells was approximated via reference gene primer amplification. Libraries were prepared by immunoSEQ multiplex PCR; TCRdb keeps only in-frame clonotypes and omits some of them. The DNA gave D and trimming, while V, J and clone size come from that table. The sample lists roughly 190,000 clones; more than 70% were seen once. This CDR3 has 17 amino acids. Unmatched junction bases numbered 13, after V lost 0 bases and J lost 5 bases. The germline V gene encodes CDR1 SGDLS and CDR2 YYNGEE. Sequencing input: peripheral blood. The gene calls are TRBV9 and TRBJ1-2; 7 positions agree with TRBD1. This clonotype was sampled from a woman in her 40s who had recovered from COVID-19. Written as DNA, the CDR3 is TGTGCCAGCAGCGTAGACCCACAGGGGACCCACGAATATGGCTACACCTTC. It translates to CASSVDPQGTHEYGYTF.